This T cell receptor beta chain was identified during a study of blood T cell repertoires in COVID-19. From germline, CDR1 is MNHEY and CDR2 SVGAGI. With 7 bases removed from V and 0 bases from J, the gap between germline ends came to 4 bases. The CDR3 loop spans 13 amino acids. The table came from immunoSEQ multiplex PCR; TCRdb's copy has only in-frame clones and leaves some out. The data hold fewer than 200,000 clones, with approximately 84% observed a single time. The sequenced sample was PBMCs or T cells enriched from blood (not recorded which). The sequence was obtained from a middle-aged man who had recovered from COVID-19. This chain joins TRBV6-5 and TRBJ2-6; D gene uncertain. The CDR3 DNA follows: TGTGCCAGCACCCTCTCTGGGGCCAACGTCCTGACTTTC. Translated: CASTLSGANVLTF.